This T cell receptor beta chain derives from a study of metastatic and nonmetastatic thyroid tumors. Study findings and constraints: As reported, TCR beta diversity in blood and tumor was significantly higher in malignant thyroid tumors than in benign nodules.

Of note for this clone: The antigen is undetermined.

The CDR3 spans 12 residues. V was clipped by 7 bases and J by 0 bases, with 7 bases between them. Germline lookup yields CDR1 SGHNT and CDR2 YENEEA. Thyroid surgery took place with no prior treatment in any patient. As originally analysed: A distant-metastasis classifier for papillary thyroid cancer was built using CDR3 differences across clinicopathological groups. TCRdb reanalyzed the PCR reads with MiXCR. The V and J calls were not made by the authors but by TCRdb's processing. The table includes about 3,100 clones, about 25% detected once. This receptor was obtained from a female donor with papillary thyroid cancer or a benign thyroid nodule (not recorded which). Some clones in this sample may be carry-over from other donors' samples. V gene TRBV11-3 combines with J gene TRBJ2-7; D is undetermined. Sequencing input: tumor tissue. This CDR3 reads CASTLSSYEQYF. The CDR3 coding sequence is TGTGCCAGCACCCTGAGCTCCTACGAGCAGTACTTC.